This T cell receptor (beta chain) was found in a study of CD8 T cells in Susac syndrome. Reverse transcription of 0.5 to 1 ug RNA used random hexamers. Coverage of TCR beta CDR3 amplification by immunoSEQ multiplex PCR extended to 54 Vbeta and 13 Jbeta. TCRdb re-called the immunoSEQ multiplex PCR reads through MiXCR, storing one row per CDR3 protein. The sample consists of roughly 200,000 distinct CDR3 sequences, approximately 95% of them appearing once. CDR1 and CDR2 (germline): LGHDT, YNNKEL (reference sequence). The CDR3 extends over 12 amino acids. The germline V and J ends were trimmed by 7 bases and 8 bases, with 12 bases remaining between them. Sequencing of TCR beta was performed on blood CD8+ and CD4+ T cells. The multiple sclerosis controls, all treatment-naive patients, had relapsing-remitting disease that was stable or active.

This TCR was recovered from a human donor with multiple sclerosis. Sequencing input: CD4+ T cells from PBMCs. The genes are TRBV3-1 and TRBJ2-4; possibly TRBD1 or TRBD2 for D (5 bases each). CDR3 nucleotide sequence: TGTGCCAGCATGTCAGGGACGGACATTCAGTACTTC. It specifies CASMSGTDIQYF.